This T cell receptor beta chain emerged from a study of T cell repertoires in cytomegalovirus infection. Background on the study: Evidence of both CMV infection and a matching HLA type came from public TCR beta signatures.

Trimming cost V 6 bases and J 3 bases; bases outside gene matches: 8. The CDR3 totals 15 residues. Germline V lookup: CDR1 MDHEN, CDR2 SYDVKM. TCRdb re-analysed the reads in MiXCR, keeping a single row per CDR3 protein. The data hold 480,000 or so distinct CDR3 sequences, with about 11% observed a single time. With regard to this clonotype: Its antigen is undetermined.

Study results and limitations: What dominated the ex vivo response were HLA-C-restricted CMV-specific TCR beta clonotypes. The cumulative frequency of public TCR beta families identified carriers of CMV plus the relevant HLA.

J is TRBJ1-5 and V is TRBV28, with 7 bases that match TRBD1. The source material was PBMCs. The clonotype comes from a human donor in good health (CMV status not recorded). Some clones in this sample may be carry-over from other donors' samples. The CDR3: CASSFRGTANQPQHF. CDR3 nucleotides: TGTGCCAGCAGCTTCCGAGGGACAGCCAATCAGCCCCAGCATTTT.